This TCR beta chain was found in a study of T cell clones after liver transplantation. The overall study: TCRbeta sequencing after a pre-transplant mixed lymphocyte reaction identified graft-donor-reactive clones, later tracked in post-transplant blood.

Comment on this clone: The target antigen is unknown.

Some clones are missing from TCRdb's copy, which holds only in-frame ones; the method was immunoSEQ multiplex PCR. In the table there are 68,000 or so clones, 90% to 95% of which are singletons. Deletions cut 6 bases from V and 7 bases from J, with 12 bases between. The CDR3 is 13 residues long. The germline V gene has CDR1 LNHDA and CDR2 SQIVND (reference sequence). The study, taken as a whole, reports: Donor-reactive sequences fell more than third party-reactive ones, suggesting partial deletion. The donor-reactive repertoire was only partly measurable in a couple of subjects, lacking donor cells.

This sequence was found in a human patient who received a liver transplant. The graft donor may be the source of some T cells. The sequences come from CD4+ T cells from blood, collected less than 27 months after liver transplant. V and J are TRBV19 and TRBJ2-2; D is ambiguous. The CDR3: CASSPKGVGELFF. CDR3 sequence (DNA): TGTGCCAGTAGCCCTAAGGGCGTCGGGGAGCTGTTTTTT.